The 16 T cell receptor beta chains below all came from one sample that was sequenced in a study of shared clonotypes between healthy human individuals. TCRdb's copy holds only in-frame clones and misses some; the assay was immunoSEQ multiplex PCR. The table has about 680,000 clones, more than 70% seen once. Sequenced sample: memory CD4+ T cells sorted from blood. The subset is: CD45RA-negative fraction. The receptors shown here come from a woman in her twenties or thirties in good health.

The chain links TRBV6-5 to TRBJ1-5, with 7 bases that match TRBD1. CDR1 MNHEY and CDR2 SVGAGI come from the germline V gene. The length of the CDR3 is 15 residues. V lost 5 bases, J lost 6 bases, and 10 bases stayed unmatched. CDR3 sequence reads: CASSPQTGLGQPQHF. The DNA for the CDR3 is TGTGCCAGCAGTCCCCAGACAGGGTTGGGTCAGCCCCAGCATTTT.

In nucleotides, the CDR3 is TGTGCCAGCAGCTTGTCTTTAGGGAGAGGCTCCTACGAGCAGTACTTC. This codes for CASSLSLGRGSYEQYF. The V and J genes are TRBV5-8 and TRBJ2-5; TRBD2 is a possible D gene (5 bases). The J call may be in error: the DNA end matches TRBJ2-7 better. Germline CDR1 is SGHTS and CDR2 is YDEGEE. The CDR3 loop spans 16 amino acids.

The J gene is TRBJ2-7, the V gene TRBV10-3, with D tentatively TRBD1 or TRBD2 (5 bases each). The CDR3 runs 14 residues. CDR1 and CDR2 (germline): ENHRY, SYGVKD. The germline V and J ends were trimmed by 6 bases and 0 bases, with 12 bases remaining between them. This CDR3 reads CAIRGTESSYEQYF. The CDR3 coding sequence is TGTGCCATCAGGGGGACGGAGAGCTCCTACGAGCAGTACTTC.

The chain has TRBV5-6 and TRBJ2-2; D unclear. The V gene's germline CDR1 is SGHDT and CDR2 YYEEEE. CDR3 length equals 13 residues. V gave up 0 bases and J gave up 9 bases, with 9 bases separating them. For the CDR3, the DNA is TGTGCCAGCAGCTTGGACGGCCGAAGGGAGCTGTTTTTT. It encodes CASSLDGRRELFF.

This sequence joins TRBV28 and TRBJ2-1, with a weak D call TRBD1 (6 bases). V lost 1 base to trimming and J lost 0 bases, with 22 bases between them. The CDR3 length is 20 residues. Germline values: CDR1 MDHEN, CDR2 SYDVKM. The CDR3 coding sequence is TGTGCCAGCAGTTTATCCAACAGGGTAGGGGCACAACTCTCCTACAATGAGCAGTTCTTC. Amino acid sequence: CASSLSNRVGAQLSYNEQFF.

Here the CDR3 DNA reads TGCGCCAGCAGCTCCCGGGACACCGGTCACGATGAGCAGTTCTTC. It translates to CASSSRDTGHDEQFF. The J gene is TRBJ2-1, the V gene TRBV5-1; perhaps TRBD1 as D (6 bases). Germline V gene sequence: CDR1 SGHRS, CDR2 YFSETQ. The CDR3 runs to 15 residues. V was trimmed by 3 bases and J by 8 bases, leaving 18 bases between them.

The chain links TRBV27 to TRBJ1-5; a weak D match, TRBD1 (6 bases). Trimming shortened V by 5 bases and J by 7 bases, and 12 bases separated the two germline ends. Per the germline V gene, CDR1 is MNHEY and CDR2 is SMNVEV (reference sequence). The CDR3 has 13 amino acids. CDR3 in amino acids: CASSTQGSQPQHF. CDR3 DNA: TGTGCCAGCAGTACACAGGGTTCACAGCCCCAGCATTTT.

This chain links TRBV6-1 with TRBJ1-1; the match to TRBD1 covers 9 bases. V lost 6 bases, J lost 10 bases, and 12 bases stayed unmatched. The CDR3 consists of 14 residues. In germline, CDR1 is MNHNS, CDR2 SASEGT. The CDR3 protein is CASRGDRVPVGAFF. CDR3 in DNA: TGTGCCAGCAGGGGGGACAGGGTACCAGTAGGAGCTTTCTTT.

This clone occurred a few times. V gene TRBV5-1 combines with J gene TRBJ2-2; D gene ambiguous. This CDR3 is built from 14 residues. The V and J ends lost 7 bases and 4 bases respectively, with 14 bases between them. Looked up from germline, CDR1 is SGHRS and CDR2 is YFSETQ. In nucleotides, the CDR3 is TGCGCCAGCCATGTCCAAGATTCCACCGGGGAGCTGTTTTTT. Translation gives CASHVQDSTGELFF.

The chain has TRBV6-5 and TRBJ1-1; D possibly corresponds to TRBD1 (5 bases). V lost 0 bases to trimming and J lost 0 bases, with 11 bases between them. Germline values: CDR1 MNHEY, CDR2 SVGAGI. The CDR3 totals 16 residues. CDR3 amino acids: CASSYSLGRLNTEAFF. DNA of the CDR3: TGTGCCAGCAGTTACTCATTGGGACGGTTGAACACTGAAGCTTTCTTT.

The V call is TRBV7-2, the J call TRBJ2-7; a possible D gene is TRBD1 (6 bases). CDR1 SGHTA and CDR2 FQGNSA come from the germline V gene. V lost 5 bases and J 3 bases, leaving 14 bases between the germline ends. The CDR3 runs to 14 residues. In nucleotides, the CDR3 is TGTGCCAGCAGCGGGGAGACAGGTCTCTACGAGCAGTACTTC. Protein sequence: CASSGETGLYEQYF. Variable domain in full (rest from reference TRBV7-2 and TRBJ2-7): GAGVSQSPSNKVTEKGKDVELRCDPISGHTALYWYRQSLGQGLEFLIYFQGNSAPDKSGLPSDRFSAERTGGSVSTLTIQRTQQEDSAVYLCASSGETGLYEQYFGPGTRLTVT.

The gene calls are TRBV5-4 and TRBJ1-2; possibly TRBD1 for D (6 bases). The CDR3 is made up of 15 amino acids. Trimming removed 4 bases at V and 1 base at J, with 14 bases between. The V gene's germline CDR1 is SGHNT and CDR2 YYREEE (reference sequence). The DNA for the CDR3 is TGTGCCAGCAGCCAACCCGGACAGCGTAACTATGGCTACACCTTC. Encoded protein: CASSQPGQRNYGYTF.

The chain uses TRBV6-1 and TRBJ2-1; D gene uncertain. V was pared by 2 bases and J by 3 bases, with 20 bases between. Germline CDR1 MNHNS, CDR2 SASEGT. This CDR3 contains 18 residues. The CDR3 DNA follows: TGTGCCAGCAGTGAATATATTATTGGGGTAGGCGTCTACAATGAGCAGTTCTTC. Its translation is CASSEYIIGVGVYNEQFF.

This chain uses TRBV11-2 with TRBJ2-1, with a possible D match to TRBD1 (5 bases). The CDR3 spans 14 residues. V shed 1 base and J shed 7 bases, with 11 bases lying between them. Germline V gene lookup returns CDR1 SGHAT and CDR2 FQNNGV. For the CDR3, the DNA is TGTGCCAGCAGCTTAGGGCTACCAGGGAATGAGCAGTTCTTC. It is translated as CASSLGLPGNEQFF.

A note on this clone: A much larger clone differs by one base, so this may be a read error. Other DNA sequences within the sample encode an identical CDR3. The chain is built from TRBV4-1 and TRBJ1-3; no definite D call. This CDR3 comprises 14 residues. CDR1 is MGHRA, CDR2 YSYEKL, per germline. Trimming removed 1 base from V and 1 base from J, with 5 bases in between. CDR3 region: CASSQGHSGNTIYF. The CDR3 nucleotides read TGCGCCAGCAGCCAAGGTCATTCTGGAAACACCATATATTTT.

The chain recombines TRBV6-4 with TRBJ1-1, with 8 bases lining up with TRBD1. J gave up 3 bases and V 6 bases, and 6 bases lay outside the gene matches. CDR1 and CDR2 from the germline V gene are MRHNA and SNTAGT. CDR3 length equals 14 residues. CDR3 loop: CASRNKQGDTEAFF. The CDR3, as DNA: TGTGCCAGCAGGAACAAACAGGGGGACACTGAAGCTTTCTTT.